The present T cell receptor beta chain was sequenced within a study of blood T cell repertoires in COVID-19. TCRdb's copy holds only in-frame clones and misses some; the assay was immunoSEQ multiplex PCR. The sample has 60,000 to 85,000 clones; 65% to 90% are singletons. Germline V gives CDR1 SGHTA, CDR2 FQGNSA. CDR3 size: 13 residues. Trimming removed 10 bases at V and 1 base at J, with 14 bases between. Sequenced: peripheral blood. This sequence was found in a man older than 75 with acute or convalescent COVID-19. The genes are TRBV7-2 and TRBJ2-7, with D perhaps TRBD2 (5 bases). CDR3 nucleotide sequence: TGTGCCACCTCCCCCCCGGGGTCCTACGAGCAGTACTTC. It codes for CATSPPGSYEQYF.